Following are 5 T cell receptor beta chains from one sample sequenced in a study of T cell responses to AZD1222 COVID-19 vaccine. The assay was immunoSEQ multiplex PCR, and TCRdb's table has in-frame clones only and misses some. The sample shows about 150,000 clones, under 95% of them seen only once. Sequenced here: peripheral blood, sampled 28 days after the second AZD1222 dose. The source is an adult who received the AZD1222 COVID-19 vaccine.

V usage is TRBV28 and J usage is TRBJ2-5; TRBD1 might be the D (5 bases). The germline V and J ends were trimmed by 2 bases and 0 bases, with 25 bases remaining between them. There are 20 residues in the CDR3. Germline CDR1 and CDR2: MDHEN and SYDVKM. The CDR3 DNA reads as TGTGCCAGCAGTTTAAATTCGGACACCCTACTAAACTCGTACCAAGAGACCCAGTACTTC. Residues: CASSLNSDTLLNSYQETQYF.

The rearrangement links TRBV7-8 to TRBJ1-5; TRBD1 is a possible D gene (5 bases). CDR3 size: 18 residues. The germline V gene has CDR1 SGHVS and CDR2 FQNEAQ. Trimming took off 1 base at V and 0 bases at J, with 16 bases between the two ends. CDR3 sequence reads: CASSLGRPGAYSNQPQHF. The CDR3 bases are TGTGCCAGCAGCTTAGGACGGCCTGGGGCATATAGCAATCAGCCCCAGCATTTT.

The CDR3 is CASSHGTSGSSYEQYF. The CDR3 region has the DNA TGCGCCAGCAGCCACGGAACTAGCGGGAGCTCCTACGAGCAGTACTTC. This chain uses TRBV4-1 with TRBJ2-7; TRBD2 matches at 11 bases. The CDR3 totals 16 residues. Trimming took 3 bases from V and 0 from J; bases not matched to a gene: 4. The germline V gene has CDR1 MGHRA and CDR2 YSYEKL.

Notes on this clone: The DNA is omitted, as the CDR3 cannot be located on it reliably, and the CDR3 follows TCRdb's listing. The CDR3 here is CASSSSTEAFF. J is TRBJ1-1 and V is TRBV28. The CDR3 has 11 residues if both end residues are counted. CDR1 is MDHEN and CDR2 is SYDVKM in the germline V gene.

This clone has a handful of counts. This chain joins TRBV7-6 and TRBJ2-2; D is unclear. The V end lost 1 base, the J end lost 3 bases, and 6 bases lay between the germline ends. Germline CDR1 is SGHVS and CDR2 is FNYEAQ. The CDR3 sequence is 14 residues long. As DNA, the CDR3 is TGTGCCAGCAGCTTAGGCGAATACACCGGGGAGCTGTTTTTT. Protein: CASSLGEYTGELFF.